Sequencing of this T cell receptor beta chain was carried out in a study of blood T cell repertoires in COVID-19. In the study overall: Sites in the United States, Italy and Spain provided acute and convalescent COVID-19 samples.

CDR3 length equals 13 residues. Deletions cut 11 bases from V and 2 bases from J, with 15 bases between. Germline V gene sequence: CDR1 MDHEN, CDR2 SYDVKM. Per the original data handling: Quantification of nucleated cells was approximated via reference gene primer amplification. Some clones are missing from TCRdb's copy, which holds only in-frame ones; the method was immunoSEQ multiplex PCR. Clone size and V and J calls were adopted from that table, with D and trimming inferred from the DNA. The sample yields some 260,000 clones, 80% to 90% seen once. The sequencing input was PBMCs or T cells enriched from blood (not recorded which). The chain employs TRBV28 and TRBJ1-1; no clear D gene. The sequence came from a man aged 25 to 45 with acute COVID-19. The DNA of the CDR3 is TGTGCCGCAAGGAGGGTGGGAAACACTGAAGCTTTCTTT. This gives the protein CAARRVGNTEAFF.